These T cell receptor beta chains were read from a single sample in a study of human T cells and chemical hapten exposure. TCRdb re-derived calls from the RACE reads in MiXCR, one entry per CDR3 protein. The table lists nearly 80,000 distinct CDR3 sequences, over 9% of them singletons. The sample was whole blood, taken in connection with sensitization to the hapten diphenylcyclopropenone (DPC). Receptors were obtained from a woman in her 50s with alopecia areata. Some clones in this sample may be carry-over from other donors' samples. The CDR3 runs from the conserved cysteine through the conserved F or W. The D gene is left open where the match is weak. Some rows mark clone size as missing; the rest say once, few, many or name a class of expanded clone.

DNA | CDR3 | size | J | V | D
TGTGTCTGGACACCCTCACGAGACCCACCCCTCCACTTT | CVWTPSRDPPLHF | NA | TRBJ1-6 | TRBV30 | NA
TGTGCCAGCAGCTCAACATACACAGATACGCAGTATTTT | CASSSTYTDTQYF | many | TRBJ2-3 | TRBV7-2 | NA
TGTGCCAGCGCCACTCGAGATACGCAGTATTTT | CASATRDTQYF | many | TRBJ2-3 | TRBV18 | NA
TGTGCCAGCAGAACCATCACAGGGGGCGCTCACTTC | CASRTITGGAHF | few | TRBJ2-7 | TRBV28 | TRBD1
TGTGCCAGCAGTTACTCGTCAGCGGGAGGTATGGAGCAGTACTTC | CASSYSSAGGMEQYF | few | TRBJ2-7 | TRBV6-2/TRBV6-3 | TRBD2
TGTGCCAGCAGCCAAGATGACCCACAGGTTGAAGCTTTCTTT | CASSQDDPQVEAFF | many | TRBJ1-1 | TRBV4-2 | NA
TGCAGCGCGATACCACAGGGGTCCTACGAGCAGTACTTC | CSAIPQGSYEQYF | many | TRBJ2-7 | TRBV29-1 | TRBD1
TGCAGTGCTAGAGATATGGGACGGGGCAGTACCTACAATGAGCAGTTCTTC | CSARDMGRGSTYNEQFF | NA | TRBJ2-1 | TRBV20-1 | NA
TGCGCCAGCAAGACAGGGGCGTTGGACGCTGGCTACACCTTC | CASKTGALDAGYTF | many | TRBJ1-2 | TRBV5-1 | TRBD1
TGTGCCAGCAGTGAAGAGTTCGCGGTAGAGCAGTTCTTC | CASSEEFAVEQFF | many | TRBJ2-1 | TRBV2 | NA
TGTGCCAGCAGCCATCCTGGACTAGCGGACAATGAGCAGTTCTTC | CASSHPGLADNEQFF | few | TRBJ2-1 | TRBV5-4 | TRBD2
TGCAGCGCGCAGCTAAAAAGGGACACTGAAGCTTTCTTT | CSAQLKRDTEAFF | NA | TRBJ1-1 | TRBV29-1 | NA
TGCAGTGCCAGACCCACAGGGGGCTCACCCCTCCACTTT | CSARPTGGSPLHF | few | TRBJ1-6 | TRBV20-1 | TRBD1
TGTGCCAGCAGTGCCACTAGCGGGGTCCAAGGTACGCAGTATTTT | CASSATSGVQGTQYF | few | TRBJ2-3 | TRBV6-1 | TRBD2
TGTGCCAGCACCGGACTAGCGCGCTCCTACGAGCAGTACTTC | CASTGLARSYEQYF | few | TRBJ2-7 | TRBV6-2/TRBV6-3 | TRBD2
TGTGCCAGCAGGCCAACAGGGGGCAAGGGCACTGAAGCTTTCTTT | CASRPTGGKGTEAFF | many | TRBJ1-1 | TRBV28 | TRBD1
TGCAGTGCGCCCGCGGGTAGTTTTAGTTACGAGCAGTACTTC | CSAPAGSFSYEQYF | few | TRBJ2-7 | TRBV20-1 | NA
TGTGCCAGCTCACCAGGCGAAGAGACCCAGTACTTC | CASSPGEETQYF | NA | TRBJ2-5 | TRBV18 | NA
TGTGCCAGCAGTTCCCGCAGGGGGCCATTGGACACCGGGGAGCTGTTTTTT | CASSSRRGPLDTGELFF | few | TRBJ2-2 | TRBV6-5 | TRBD1
TGTGCCAGCAGCTTAGTTCAAGAGACCCAGTACTTC | CASSLVQETQYF | many | TRBJ2-5 | TRBV7-6 | NA
TGTGCCAGCAGCTTAGAAACTATAAAAACCGGGGAGCTGTTTTTT | CASSLETIKTGELFF | few | TRBJ2-2 | TRBV11-2 | NA
TGTGCCACCGGCCGGGGGACTGCCTACAATGAGCAGTTCTTC | CATGRGTAYNEQFF | NA | TRBJ2-1 | TRBV24-1 | NA
TGTGCCAGCAGCCAGAAAGGTCAGGGAGATACGCAGTATTTT | CASSQKGQGDTQYF | few | TRBJ2-3 | TRBV11-3 | NA
TGTGCCAGCAGCGCCGACTCCCACGAGCAGTACTTC | CASSADSHEQYF | many | TRBJ2-7 | TRBV11-1 | NA
TGTGCCAGCAGCGTAGCGGGAGGGCCAACTGGCGAGCAGTACTTC | CASSVAGGPTGEQYF | NA | TRBJ2-7 | TRBV9 | TRBD2
TGTGCCAGCTCACCAAAAGGTCCCTCCTTAGCCAAAAACATTCAGTACTTC | CASSPKGPSLAKNIQYF | NA | TRBJ2-4 | TRBV18 | NA
TGTGCCAGCTCACCCTCCCGGGACAGCAGCACTGAAGCTTTCTTT | CASSPSRDSSTEAFF | many | TRBJ1-1 | TRBV18 | TRBD1
TGTGCCAGCAGGCCCCCATCAGGCCTAGGGGCGAAGGCTTTCTTT | CASRPPSGLGAKAFF | many | TRBJ1-1 | TRBV25-1 | NA
TGTGCCAGCTCACCGGACCGCCAGGACGAGCAGTACTTC | CASSPDRQDEQYF | NA | TRBJ2-7 | TRBV18 | NA
TGTGCCAGCAGCTTATACCGACTAGCGGGACGCCAAGAGACCCAGTACTTC | CASSLYRLAGRQETQYF | NA | TRBJ2-5 | TRBV6-6 | TRBD2
TGTGCCAGCAGCTTAGGACGACAGGGAAGGACTGAAGCTTTCTTT | CASSLGRQGRTEAFF | NA | TRBJ1-1 | TRBV7-9 | TRBD1
TGTGCCAGCAGCGTCGGACCGCGGGTCAATGAGCAGTTCTTC | CASSVGPRVNEQFF | many | TRBJ2-1 | TRBV6-1 | NA
TGTGCCAGCAGGATTAGGGGGCTAGCGGGAGGAGAGCAGTTCTTC | CASRIRGLAGGEQFF | few | TRBJ2-1 | TRBV6-2/TRBV6-3 | TRBD2
TGTGCCAGCAGTCGCACAACCCTTTCTGAAGCTTTCTTT | CASSRTTLSEAFF | NA | TRBJ1-1 | TRBV7-3 | NA
TGTGCCAGCAGTACAGGACAGGATTATGGCTACACCTTC | CASSTGQDYGYTF | many | TRBJ1-2 | TRBV6-6 | TRBD1
TGTGCCAGCAGCTTAGCCGGGAGCGAGAACACTGAAGCTTTCTTT | CASSLAGSENTEAFF | NA | TRBJ1-1 | TRBV7-9 | NA
TGTGCCAGCAGCCAAGTTGGGTCCCCCGGGCCCCCCTGGTTCTTC | CASSQVGSPGPPWFF | NA | TRBJ2-1 | TRBV3-1 | NA
TGCAGTGCTAGGGCGGGAGGGCGCACAGATACGCAGTATTTT | CSARAGGRTDTQYF | NA | TRBJ2-3 | TRBV20-1 | TRBD2
TGCAGCGTAGCCGGGACCTACGGAAACACCATATATTTT | CSVAGTYGNTIYF | many | TRBJ1-3 | TRBV29-1 | NA
TGCAGTGCCAGAGGTCTAGGGCACTCCTACAATGAGCAGTTCTTC | CSARGLGHSYNEQFF | many | TRBJ2-1 | TRBV20-1 | NA
TGTGCCAGCAGGACATGGCAGCCGACCCTCCACTTT | CASRTWQPTLHF | NA | TRBJ1-6 | TRBV28 | NA
TGTGCCAGCAGCCGCCAGTACCGGGAGACCCAGTACTTC | CASSRQYRETQYF | NA | TRBJ2-5 | TRBV7-6 | NA
TGTGCCAGCTTATACTATGGCTACACCTTC | CASLYYGYTF | few | TRBJ1-2 | TRBV27 | NA
TGCGCCAGTCACGGGTCGGGACTAGCGGGAGGGGGTACGCAGTATTTT | CASHGSGLAGGGTQYF | NA | TRBJ2-3 | TRBV10-2 | TRBD2
TGTGCCAGCAGCTTAGCGGGCGGGAGGAGCCCCTACGAGCAGTACTTC | CASSLAGGRSPYEQYF | NA | TRBJ2-7 | TRBV7-9 | TRBD2
TGTGCCAGCAGCTTCGGCGGGGTGGTGACAGATACGCAGTATTTT | CASSFGGVVTDTQYF | NA | TRBJ2-3 | TRBV11-2 | NA
TGTGCCAGCAGCCAGGACACCTACACTGAAGCTTTCTTT | CASSQDTYTEAFF | NA | TRBJ1-1 | TRBV28 | NA
TGCGCCAGCAGGCTCGGTTACGAGCAGTACTTC | CASRLGYEQYF | NA | TRBJ2-7 | TRBV5-1 | NA
TGTGCCAGCAGTTACGGAGGGGGAACCACTGAAGCTTTCTTT | CASSYGGGTTEAFF | NA | TRBJ1-1 | TRBV6-6 | NA
TGCAGCGTTGAAAGGGCTAGCGGGAGTTACGAGCAGTACTTC | CSVERASGSYEQYF | few | TRBJ2-7 | TRBV29-1 | TRBD2
TGCAGTGCTAGAGAGGGCGAGGGCGAGCAGTACTTC | CSAREGEGEQYF | NA | TRBJ2-7 | TRBV20-1 | NA